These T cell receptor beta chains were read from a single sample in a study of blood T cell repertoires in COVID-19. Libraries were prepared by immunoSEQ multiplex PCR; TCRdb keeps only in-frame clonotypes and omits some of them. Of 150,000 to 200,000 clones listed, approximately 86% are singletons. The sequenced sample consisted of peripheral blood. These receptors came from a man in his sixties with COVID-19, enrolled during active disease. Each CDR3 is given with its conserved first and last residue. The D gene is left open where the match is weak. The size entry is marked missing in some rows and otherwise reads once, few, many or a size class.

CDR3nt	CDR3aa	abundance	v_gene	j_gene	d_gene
TGTGCCAGCAGTTACCCGGAACAGGCGAACTACGAGCAGTACTTC	CASSYPEQANYEQYF	-	TRBV6-6	TRBJ2-7	-
TGTGCCACCAGTGTCGCCGGGACAGGGCTTCACGAGCAGTACTTC	CATSVAGTGLHEQYF	-	TRBV24-1	TRBJ2-7	TRBD1
TGTGCCAGCAGCCGAGGCAGTAACAATCAGCCCCAGCATTTT	CASSRGSNNQPQHF	few	TRBV5-6	TRBJ1-5	-
TGTGCCAGCAGCGTAGGACTAGCGGGAGTTGGTGAGCAGTTCTTC	CASSVGLAGVGEQFF	few	TRBV9	TRBJ2-1	TRBD2
TGTGCCAGCACCGTAGCTGGCTACGAGCAGTACTTC	CASTVAGYEQYF	-	TRBV2	TRBJ2-7	-
TGTGCCAGCAGCTTGTTGGGGGGTGGCTACACCTTC	CASSLLGGGYTF	-	TRBV5-6	TRBJ1-2	-
TGTGCCAGCAGCTTAGGGCAGGGAGGTTACGGAAACACCATATATTTT	CASSLGQGGYGNTIYF	-	TRBV7-2	TRBJ1-3	-
TGTGCCAGCAGCACCGACAGAAGCTCCTACAATGAGCAGTTCTTC	CASSTDRSSYNEQFF	-	TRBV6-5	TRBJ2-1	-
TGTGCCAGCTCACCCGCGGCCTTAACAGGGGGGTCTTACGAGCAGTACTTC	CASSPAALTGGSYEQYF	-	TRBV18	TRBJ2-7	TRBD1
TGTGCCAGTAGGTGGACAGTCACTAATGAAAAACTGTTTTTT	CASRWTVTNEKLFF	-	TRBV19	TRBJ1-4	-
TGCGCCAGCAGCTTCAGAGGCGATGAGCAGTTCTTC	CASSFRGDEQFF	-	TRBV5-1	TRBJ2-1	-
TGTGCCAGCAAAACACAGGGGGCAGGTGAGACCCAGTACTTC	CASKTQGAGETQYF	-	TRBV27	TRBJ2-5	TRBD1
TGTGCCAGCAGACCGGGGGGAACCTACGAGCAGTACTTC	CASRPGGTYEQYF	-	TRBV6-6	TRBJ2-7	TRBD2
TGTGCCAGCAGTTTGGAGGGAGATTTCACTGAAGCTTTCTTT	CASSLEGDFTEAFF	-	TRBV6-6	TRBJ1-1	-
TGTGCCACCTGGGACAGGGACGGGGGTAATTCACCCCTCCACTTT	CATWDRDGGNSPLHF	few	TRBV10-3	TRBJ1-6	TRBD1
TGTGCCAGTGGGGGCCAGGGGGATCAGCCCCAGCATTTT	CASGGQGDQPQHF	-	TRBV19	TRBJ1-5	TRBD1
TGTGCCAGCAGCCTCTTAGCGGGGACGCAGTATTTT	CASSLLAGTQYF	-	TRBV3-1/TRBV3-2	TRBJ2-3	TRBD2
TGCGCCAGCAGCTTGGGTGATCAGGGGGGTGAAAAACTGTTTTTT	CASSLGDQGGEKLFF	few	TRBV5-1	TRBJ1-4	TRBD1
TGTGCCACCGGACAGGGGATTCGCGGTGAAGCTTTCTTT	CATGQGIRGEAFF	-	TRBV6-5	TRBJ1-1	TRBD1
TGTGCCAGCAGCGATTCCCTAGGGCCCCAGCATTTT	CASSDSLGPQHF	many	TRBV9	TRBJ1-5	-
TGTGCCAGCACCGGGACAAGGAACACCGGGGAGCTGTTTTTT	CASTGTRNTGELFF	-	TRBV6-5	TRBJ2-2	-
TGTGCCAGCAGCTTGCCGGGGTCGGATTCACCCCTCCACTTT	CASSLPGSDSPLHF	few	TRBV5-4	TRBJ1-6	-
TGTGCCAGTACCAAGGGGGCGGGGGGTAAGCAGCCCCAGCATTTT	CASTKGAGGKQPQHF	-	TRBV19	TRBJ1-5	TRBD1
TGCAGCGTTGAAGATAGGACAGGCTCACCCCTCCACTTT	CSVEDRTGSPLHF	-	TRBV29-1	TRBJ1-6	TRBD1
TGTGCCAGCAGCGGCACGGACAGGGCCAAACATTCGGGGAGCAATCAGCCCCAGCATTTT	CASSGTDRAKHSGSNQPQHF	-	TRBV7-8	TRBJ1-5	TRBD1
TGTGCCAGTAGTATTCGGGGACAGGGAATACTGAACACTGAAGCTTTCTTT	CASSIRGQGILNTEAFF	-	TRBV19	TRBJ1-1	TRBD1
TGTGCCAGCAGCTTACAGGGCTATGGCTACACCTTC	CASSLQGYGYTF	-	TRBV7-9	TRBJ1-2	-
TGTGCCAGCAGAGACCTTGGCGGCCCCAATCAGCCCCAGCATTTT	CASRDLGGPNQPQHF	-	TRBV2	TRBJ1-5	-
TGCGCCAGCAGCCAAGCCGACAGGGGCGCTGGGACTGAAGCTTTCTTT	CASSQADRGAGTEAFF	-	TRBV4-3	TRBJ1-1	TRBD1
TGCGCCAGCAGCCAAGATGACCCTTGGACACCCAGTGCTAACTATGGCTACACCTTC	CASSQDDPWTPSANYGYTF	-	TRBV4-3	TRBJ1-2	-
TGTGCCAGCAGCTTTAGTTCCCATAGCCGCCTGTCCACAGATACGCAGTATTTT	CASSFSSHSRLSTDTQYF	-	TRBV7-2	TRBJ2-3	-
TGTGCCAGCAGTTACGACGGGACAGGAATCTACGAGCAGTACTTC	CASSYDGTGIYEQYF	-	TRBV6-6	TRBJ2-7	TRBD1
TGTGCCAGCAGTCGGACTAGCGGGGGAGCGGGGGAGACCCAGTACTTC	CASSRTSGGAGETQYF	-	TRBV9	TRBJ2-5	TRBD2
TGTGCCAGTCGCGGGACGAGCTCCTACGAGCAGTACTTC	CASRGTSSYEQYF	-	TRBV6-5	TRBJ2-7	-
TGCAGTGCTGGTGGACAGGGAGCTTTTAGCACTGAAGCTTTCTTT	CSAGGQGAFSTEAFF	few	TRBV20-1	TRBJ1-1	TRBD1
TGCGCCAGCAGCCAACCTGGACAGGGCACCGTCTATGGCTACACCTTC	CASSQPGQGTVYGYTF	-	TRBV4-1	TRBJ1-2	TRBD1
TGTGCCAGCAGCTTAGGGACCGGGACAGGGGGTACTGAAGCTTTCTTT	CASSLGTGTGGTEAFF	-	TRBV7-6	TRBJ1-1	TRBD1